Listed here are 21 T cell receptor beta chains from one sample, sequenced in a study of CD8+CD57+ T cells in acquired aplastic anemia. Those patients picked for sequencing had displayed CD8+CD57+ cell expansion on flow cytometry. According to the study, genomic DNA was the template for TCR beta VDJ and CDR3 profiling. TCRdb independently ran MiXCR on the reads; one entry per CDR3 protein. Of approximately 200,000 distinct CDR3 sequences detected, over 40% appear once; the ten largest clones hold around 20%. Sequenced: sorted CD4+, CD8+, or CD8+CD57+ T cells (not recorded which) from PBMCs. All receptors derive from a human donor with aplastic anemia.

This clonotype was counted many times. The chain joins TRBV12-3 or TRBV12-4 to TRBJ2-1; D is perhaps TRBD1 (6 bases). This CDR3 spans 11 amino acids. The V end was cut by 5 bases, the J end by 15 bases, with 14 bases between. The CDR3 region has the DNA TGTGCCAGCAGTACGCCCGGGACACGGTTCTTC. Translating gives CASSTPGTRFF.

This clonotype was observed once. The rearrangement joins TRBV7-9 to TRBJ2-5; 10 bases fit TRBD1. The CDR3 is made up of 18 amino acids. The V gene's germline CDR1 is SEHNR and CDR2 FQNEAQ (reference sequence). With V trimmed by 3 bases and J by 5 bases, 15 bases remained unmatched. The CDR3 loop is CASSFPAERDRGKETQYF. The CDR3 nucleotides read TGTGCCAGCAGCTTCCCCGCCGAACGGGACAGGGGAAAGGAGACCCAGTACTTC.

On this clonotype: This is likely a read error, given that the CDR3 carries no conserved phenylalanine or tryptophan at its end. The limits of the CDR3 on the DNA are not certain, so only TCRdb's listed CDR3 is given. The gene calls are TRBV7-9 and TRBJ1-2. Germline loops: CDR1 SEHNR, CDR2 FQNEAQ (reference sequence). The CDR3 comprises 15 residues, both ends counted. CDR3 sequence: CASDATSTGLMAKTV.

The J gene is TRBJ2-7, the V gene TRBV24-1; a possible D gene is TRBD2 (5 bases). Per the germline V gene, CDR1 is KGHDR and CDR2 is SFDVKD. The V and J ends lost 4 bases and 0 bases respectively, with 9 bases between them. CDR3 size: 14 residues. The CDR3 DNA follows: TGTGCCACCAGTGAGAGGGAGAGCTCCTACGAGCAGTACTTC. This codes for CATSERESSYEQYF.

The J gene is TRBJ2-3, the V gene TRBV7-8; 9 bases match TRBD1. Germline-derived CDR1 and CDR2 are SGHVS and FQNEAQ. J lost 4 bases, V lost 5 bases, and 7 bases had no gene match. This CDR3 has 15 residues. CDR3: CASSSDRGAADTQYF. DNA for the CDR3: TGTGCCAGCAGCAGTGACAGGGGGGCAGCAGATACGCAGTATTTT.

Only a few counts were recorded for this clonotype. This chain joins TRBV12-3 or TRBV12-4 and TRBJ1-2; D ambiguous. Trimming left V 2 bases short and J 3 bases short, with 7 bases between. The CDR3 is 13 residues long. CDR3 protein: CASSLLWDYGYTF. The CDR3 region has the DNA TGTGCCAGCAGTTTACTTTGGGACTATGGCTACACCTTC.

The chain recombines TRBV12-3 or TRBV12-4 with TRBJ2-2; TRBD2 matches at 7 bases. J lost 4 bases, V lost 5 bases, and 4 bases had no gene match. The CDR3 extends over 14 amino acids. Here the CDR3 DNA reads TGTGCCAGCAGTCCTAGCGGAATCACCGGGGAGCTGTTTTTT. Its protein product is CASSPSGITGELFF.

V gene TRBV20-1 combines with J gene TRBJ1-5; 9 bases line up with TRBD1. The CDR3 is 13 residues long. Germline CDR1 reads DFQATT; CDR2 reads SNEGSKA (reference sequence). V was clipped by 6 bases and J by 6 bases; unmatched bases: 6. CDR3 DNA sequence: TGCAGTGCGACCGGGACAGGGAGTCAGCCCCAGCATTTT. It is translated as CSATGTGSQPQHF.

The J gene is TRBJ2-5, the V gene TRBV2, with 8 bases fitting TRBD2. V was pared by 1 base and J by 7 bases, with 2 bases of the junction left unmatched. The CDR3 totals 13 residues. Germline values: CDR1 SNHLY, CDR2 FYNNEI. Written as DNA, the CDR3 is TGTGCCAGCAGTGAAGATGCGGGGGGGACCCAGTACTTC. It specifies CASSEDAGGTQYF.

The chain combines TRBV19 with TRBJ2-7, with D maybe TRBD1 (6 bases). The CDR3 runs 14 residues. The V gene lost 7 bases and the J gene lost 6 bases, with 19 bases spanning the gap. CDR1 LNHDA and CDR2 SQIVND come from the germline V gene (reference sequence). The CDR3 sequence: CASMPTQQGPEQYF. The CDR3 nucleotides read TGTGCCAGTATGCCCACCCAACAGGGCCCCGAGCAGTACTTC.

The chain recombines TRBV15 with TRBJ1-2, with 7 nucleotides matching TRBD1. V gave up 5 bases and J gave up 0 bases; unmatched junction bases: 6. The CDR3 sequence is 15 residues long. Germline CDR1 LNHNV, CDR2 YYDKDF (reference sequence). The DNA of the CDR3 is TGTGCCACCAGCCCCGGGACAGTAACTAACTATGGCTACACCTTC. Its protein product is CATSPGTVTNYGYTF.

About this clonotype: A much larger clone differs from this one at a single base, so this may be a read error. The CDR3 ends on some other residue instead of the conserved phenylalanine or tryptophan, so this is likely a read error. The rearrangement uses TRBV5-1 and TRBJ1-1; 7 nucleotides line up with TRBD1. The length of the CDR3 is 16 residues. Germline-derived CDR1 and CDR2 are SGHRS and YFSETQ. The CDR3 nucleotides read TGTGCCAGCAGCTTGGGACAGTCTATGGTGAGCACTGAAGCTTTCGTT. Amino acid sequence: CASSLGQSMVSTEAFV.

The rearrangement uses TRBV7-9 and TRBJ2-1, with 10 bases lining up with TRBD2. Germline V lookup: CDR1 SEHNR, CDR2 FQNEAQ (reference sequence). CDR3 length equals 18 residues. V was pared by 1 base and J by 10 bases, with 16 bases of the junction left unmatched. The CDR3 reads CASSLGGRGAGGLREQFF. The CDR3 DNA reads TGTGCCAGCAGCTTAGGGGGACGAGGAGCGGGGGGGCTCCGGGAGCAGTTCTTC.

A single count supports this clonotype. The genes are TRBV6-5 and TRBJ2-7; D possibly corresponds to TRBD2 (7 bases). Per the germline V gene, CDR1 is MNHEY and CDR2 is SVGAGI. The CDR3 is made up of 14 amino acids. Between the trimmed V and J ends, which lost 5 bases and 3 bases, there was a span of 14 bases. CDR3: CASSPGGGGYEQYF. Written as DNA, the CDR3 is TGTGCCAGCAGTCCCGGAGGGGGGGGCTACGAGCAGTACTTC.

This chain links TRBV7-3 with TRBJ2-1; 9 bases map to TRBD2. V was pared by 5 bases and J by 4 bases, with 9 bases of the junction left unmatched. Per germline, CDR1 SGHTA and CDR2 FQGTGA. This CDR3 has 16 residues. CDR3 DNA sequence: TGTGCCAGCAGCCGTCACCTAGCGGGGCTTTACAATGAGCAGTTCTTC. It yields the protein CASSRHLAGLYNEQFF.

This chain joins TRBV7-2 and TRBJ2-7, with 11 nucleotides matching TRBD1. CDR1 SGHTA and CDR2 FQGNSA come from the germline V gene. The trim removed 1 base at V and 3 bases at J, leaving 2 bases unmatched. The CDR3 covers 15 residues. For the CDR3, the DNA is TGTGCCAGCAGCTTAGGGACAGGGGGCAACTACGAGCAGTACTTC. Protein sequence: CASSLGTGGNYEQYF.

This clonotype appeared many times. The chain links TRBV19 to TRBJ1-6; TRBD1 aligns across 7 bases. The CDR3 contains 13 residues. Germline loops: CDR1 LNHDA, CDR2 SQIVND (reference sequence). After removal of 3 bases from V and 13 bases from J, the junction contained 6 bases not matched to a gene. DNA of the CDR3: TGTGCCAGTAGTATGGCGACAGGGAGCCCCCTCCACTTT. This codes for CASSMATGSPLHF. Full variable domain (outside the CDR3, taken from reference TRBV19 and TRBJ1-6): DGGITQSPKYLFRKEGQNVTLSCEQNLNHDAMYWYRQDPGQGLRLIYYSQIVNDFQKGDIAEGYSVSREKKESFPLTVTSAQKNPTAFYLCASSMATGSPLHFGNGTRLTVT.

This chain uses TRBV9 with TRBJ2-1; D may be TRBD2 (7 bases). Germline assignment: CDR1 SGDLS and CDR2 YYNGEE. The CDR3 extends over 15 amino acids. The V and J ends lost 4 bases and 6 bases respectively, with 17 bases between them. Here the CDR3 reads CASSPDSGVINEQFF. CDR3 nucleotide sequence: TGTGCCAGCAGCCCGGACAGCGGGGTCATCAATGAGCAGTTCTTC.

The V call is TRBV25-1, the J call TRBJ2-3, with D uncertain. Germline V gene lookup returns CDR1 MGHDK and CDR2 SYGVNS. Between the trimmed V and J ends, which lost 10 bases and 8 bases, there was a span of 13 bases. The CDR3 totals 11 residues. CDR3 DNA sequence: TGTGCCAACAGCTGGACCGGTACGCAGTATTTT. Its protein product is CANSWTGTQYF. The full variable domain, its missing parts supplied by reference TRBV25-1 and TRBJ2-3, is EADIYQTPRYLVIGTGKKITLECSQTMGHDKMYWYQQDPGMELHLIHYSYGVNSTEKGDLSSESTVSRIRTEHFPLTLESARPSHTSQYLCANSWTGTQYFGPGTRLTVL.

This clonotype was seen many times. This chain links TRBV19 with TRBJ1-1, with D possibly matching TRBD1 (5 bases). The V end was cut by 6 bases, the J end by 6 bases, with 17 bases between. This CDR3 region has 14 residues. Per the germline V gene, CDR1 is LNHDA and CDR2 is SQIVND (reference sequence). CDR3 bases: TGTGCCAGTAGACCACGGACACAAGCAGCTGAAGCTTTCTTT. This encodes CASRPRTQAAEAFF.

This clonotype was picked up one time. The rearrangement joins TRBV7-9 to TRBJ1-2; no definite D call. The CDR3 length is 12 residues. Germline V gene sequence: CDR1 SEHNR, CDR2 FQNEAQ (reference sequence). V was cut by 3 bases and J by 6 bases, with 8 bases left in between. DNA of the CDR3: TGTGCCAGCAGCTTGGTAGTGGATGGCTACACCTTC. Protein: CASSLVVDGYTF.